A selection of T cell receptor beta chains follows, all from one sample in a study of early T cells in non-severe SARS-CoV-2 infection. TCRdb reanalysed the 5' RACE reads using MiXCR and keeps one entry per CDR3 protein. This table has tens of thousands of distinct CDR3 sequences, 8.9% appearing once. The sequencing sample was made of whole blood. These receptor sequences come from an adult who was a healthcare worker with PCR-confirmed SARS-CoV-2 infection or an uninfected control (not recorded which). CDR3s include the opening cysteine and the closing phenylalanine or tryptophan. D genes are given only for firm matches. Clone sizes are given selectively: once, few, many, or a class where the clone is expanded.

abundance | j_gene | v_gene | d_gene | CDR3nt | CDR3aa
many | TRBJ2-4 | TRBV4-1 | NA | TGCGCCAGCAGCCAAGATATCTGGAACATTCAGTACTTC | CASSQDIWNIQYF
many | TRBJ1-2 | TRBV6-6 | NA | TGTGCCAGCGAAGGAGACGGCTACACCTTC | CASEGDGYTF
NA | TRBJ1-5 | TRBV6-1 | NA | TGTGCCAGCAGTGACTATGGGTTCGATCAGCCCCAGCATTTT | CASSDYGFDQPQHF
many | TRBJ2-7 | TRBV5-6 | TRBD1 | TGTGCCAGCAGCCCGGGACAGTCAATCCAGTACTTC | CASSPGQSIQYF
NA | TRBJ1-1 | TRBV12-3/TRBV12-4 | TRBD1 | TGTGCCAGCAGTTCTTGGACAGGCGAGAACACTGAAGCTTTCTTT | CASSSWTGENTEAFF
many | TRBJ2-7 | TRBV6-2/TRBV6-3 | NA | TGTGCCAGCACCCGGGACTTTGCCTACGAGCAGTACTTC | CASTRDFAYEQYF
few | TRBJ2-1 | TRBV4-2 | TRBD2 | TGTGCCAGCAGCCAACTTAGCGGGAGTCGATACAATGAGCAGTTCTTC | CASSQLSGSRYNEQFF
NA | TRBJ2-7 | TRBV3-1 | NA | TGTGCCAGCAGTCAAAGCCGCGGCGGTTCGGGCGAGCAGTACTTC | CASSQSRGGSGEQYF
NA | TRBJ2-7 | TRBV18 | NA | TGTGCCAGCTCACTGGCTCAGGGCTCCTACGAGCAGTACTTC | CASSLAQGSYEQYF
many | TRBJ2-2 | TRBV25-1 | TRBD1 | TGTGCCAGCAGTGCGAGACAGGGACGGACCGGGGAGCTGTTTTTT | CASSARQGRTGELFF
few | TRBJ2-1 | TRBV28 | TRBD2 | TGTGCCAGCAGTTTTGTAGCACGGACTAGCTCCTACAATGAGCAGTTCTTC | CASSFVARTSSYNEQFF
few | TRBJ2-1 | TRBV7-2 | TRBD2 | TGTTTATTAATTGGGACTAGCGGGAGTTCCTACAATGAGCAGTTCTTC | CLLIGTSGSSYNEQFF
many | TRBJ2-7 | TRBV28 | TRBD1 | TGTGCCAGCAGTTTATATCAGGGCAGGGGGACCAACGAGCAGTACTTC | CASSLYQGRGTNEQYF
NA | TRBJ2-7 | TRBV6-2/TRBV6-3 | TRBD2 | TGTGCCAGCAGTTACCCCGGACCCGGGAGGGTTTCCTACGAGCAGTACTTC | CASSYPGPGRVSYEQYF
few | TRBJ2-7 | TRBV7-3 | NA | TGTGCCAGCAGCTTACGAGAGAACTACGAGCAGTACTTC | CASSLRENYEQYF
few | TRBJ2-2 | TRBV12-3/TRBV12-4 | NA | TGTGCCAGCAGTTTTACGGACGGGGAGCTGTTTTTT | CASSFTDGELFF
many | TRBJ2-1 | TRBV7-2 | TRBD2 | TGTGCCAGCAGCTTAGAAGGGACTAGCGGGAGGTTTGAGCAGTTCTTC | CASSLEGTSGRFEQFF
medium-sized | TRBJ1-2 | TRBV27 | TRBD1 | TGTGCCAGCAGTCTTCGACAGGGGCCTGTATCGGCCTATGGCTACACCTTC | CASSLRQGPVSAYGYTF
NA | TRBJ2-7 | TRBV29-1 | NA | TGCAGCGGCCGGGGAACCTCCTACGAGCAGTACTTC | CSGRGTSYEQYF
NA | TRBJ2-7 | TRBV7-9 | TRBD2 | TGTGCCAGCAGCTTAGGGGGAGGTAGCGGGAGAGGCGAGCAGTACTTC | CASSLGGGSGRGEQYF
few | TRBJ1-1 | TRBV7-2 | NA | TGTGCCAGCAGCTTAGTCTGGTTGAACACTGAAGCTTTCTTT | CASSLVWLNTEAFF
NA | TRBJ2-7 | TRBV28 | NA | TGTGCCAGCAGAGACTGGGGGGACGAGCAGTACTTC | CASRDWGDEQYF
NA | TRBJ2-2 | TRBV18 | TRBD2 | TGTGCCAGCTCAACGGGACTAGCGGGAGGGCCTCGTGGCACCGGGGAGCTGTTTTTT | CASSTGLAGGPRGTGELFF
many | TRBJ2-1 | TRBV7-2 | NA | TGTGCCAGCCAGCGTCCTCGCGGGAACTACAATGAGCAGTTCTTC | CASQRPRGNYNEQFF
few | TRBJ2-1 | TRBV4-2 | NA | TGTGCCAGCAGCCAACCAAGCGTGGGCTCTTACAATGAGCAGTTCTTC | CASSQPSVGSYNEQFF
many | TRBJ2-7 | TRBV6-5 | NA | TGTGCCAGCAGTTACGATAACAGGGCCAACGAGCAGTACTTC | CASSYDNRANEQYF
NA | TRBJ1-1 | TRBV6-6 | NA | TGTGCCAGCACCACGGAGGTTATGAACACTGAAGCTTTCTTT | CASTTEVMNTEAFF
NA | TRBJ2-5 | TRBV29-1 | NA | TGCAGCGTTGCAAGGTCTGGCGGACAAGAGACCCAGTACTTC | CSVARSGGQETQYF
many | TRBJ2-6 | TRBV24-1 | NA | TGTGCCACCAGTGATGGGGACTCTGGGGCCAACGTCCTGACTTTC | CATSDGDSGANVLTF
NA | TRBJ2-7 | TRBV12-3/TRBV12-4 | TRBD1 | TGTGCCAGCAGCTTACCGGGACAGGGGTTCTCCTACGAGCAGTACTTC | CASSLPGQGFSYEQYF
many | TRBJ1-5 | TRBV7-8 | NA | TGTGCCAGCAGCTTAGTAGGGGGTAATATTTTGAGCAATCAGCCCCAGCATTTT | CASSLVGGNILSNQPQHF
few | TRBJ1-2 | TRBV28 | NA | TGTGCCAGCAGTTTAAGTGCGGGAGGCGGCTATGGCTACACCTTC | CASSLSAGGGYGYTF
few | TRBJ1-2 | TRBV6-5 | NA | TGTGCCAGCAGTTTACGTGGCAGAGCACACTATGGCTACACCTTC | CASSLRGRAHYGYTF
medium-sized | TRBJ2-2 | TRBV5-1 | NA | TGCGCCAGCAGCCCCCCCGTGGCCGGCACCGGGGAGCTGTTTTTT | CASSPPVAGTGELFF
NA | TRBJ1-1 | TRBV7-9 | TRBD1 | TGTGCCAGCACCCTGACAGGGGGCACTGAAGCTTTCTTT | CASTLTGGTEAFF
NA | TRBJ2-5 | TRBV10-3 | TRBD1 | TGTGCCATCAGTAGGGACAGGGAAGAGACCCAGTACTTC | CAISRDREETQYF
many | TRBJ2-3 | TRBV28 | TRBD2 | TGTGCCAGCAGTTCCAAAGGGAGCGGGAGGTCAGATACGCAGTATTTT | CASSSKGSGRSDTQYF
NA | TRBJ2-7 | TRBV20-1 | TRBD2 | TGCAGTGCTAGAGACCTGGGACTAGCAGCATACGAGCAGTACTTC | CSARDLGLAAYEQYF
few | TRBJ1-4 | TRBV7-2 | NA | TGTGCCAGCAGCATTGGGGGCAGCCGGGGGGAAAAACTGTTTTTT | CASSIGGSRGEKLFF
NA | TRBJ2-1 | TRBV6-6 | NA | TGTGCCAGCAGTTTCAGGGTAAATGAGCAGTTCTTC | CASSFRVNEQFF
NA | TRBJ2-1 | TRBV7-9 | TRBD2 | TGTGCCAGCAGCCCGGGACTAGCGGGAGCGAAGGGCAATGAGCAGTTCTTC | CASSPGLAGAKGNEQFF
many | TRBJ2-1 | TRBV27 | NA | TGTGCCAGCAGTAGAAGGACGGACTCCTACAATGAGCAGTTCTTC | CASSRRTDSYNEQFF
many | TRBJ2-1 | TRBV11-2 | TRBD2 | TGTGCCAGCAGTACTTCCGGGGGGAGCAATGAGCAGTTCTTC | CASSTSGGSNEQFF
few | TRBJ1-1 | TRBV7-8 | NA | TGTGCCAGCAGCACGCAGGGAGGGGCTGAAGCTTTCTTT | CASSTQGGAEAFF
many | TRBJ2-3 | TRBV28 | NA | TGTGCCAGCAGTTTACCCTTTGGACAGCCTCGCACAGATACGCAGTATTTT | CASSLPFGQPRTDTQYF
NA | TRBJ2-1 | TRBV28 | TRBD2 | TGTGCCAGCAGTTTCTTGCGGGAGGGCCAGTACAATGAGCAGTTCTTC | CASSFLREGQYNEQFF
NA | TRBJ2-3 | TRBV9 | TRBD2 | TGTGCCAGCAGCGGGACTAGCGGGGGAGCACCGGATACGCAGTATTTT | CASSGTSGGAPDTQYF
many | TRBJ2-6 | TRBV7-3 | TRBD1 | TGTGCCAGCAGCCCGTGGACAGGGAGCGGGGCCAACGTCCTGACTTTC | CASSPWTGSGANVLTF
NA | TRBJ2-7 | TRBV28 | TRBD1 | TGTGCCAGCAGTTTCAGGGGGCAAGGTTACGAGCAGTACTTC | CASSFRGQGYEQYF
NA | TRBJ2-6 | TRBV3-1 | NA | TGTGCCAGCAGCCAGGGGGCCAACGTCCTGACTTTC | CASSQGANVLTF
many | TRBJ2-5 | TRBV29-1 | NA | TGCAGCGTTGAACAGTGGACAGACCAAGAGACCCAGTACTTC | CSVEQWTDQETQYF
many | TRBJ2-1 | TRBV5-4 | TRBD1 | TGTGCCAGCAGCCCAGGGGGCGCCCACTACAATGAGCAGTTCTTC | CASSPGGAHYNEQFF
many | TRBJ2-7 | TRBV7-2 | NA | TGTGCCAGCAGCTTAGTTGGGGCCATCTCCTACGAGCAGTACTTC | CASSLVGAISYEQYF
many | TRBJ1-4 | TRBV20-1 | NA | TGCAGTGCTAGTTCAGTCGGAGAAGCTAATGAAAAACTGTTTTTT | CSASSVGEANEKLFF
NA | TRBJ2-5 | TRBV19 | TRBD1 | TGTGCCAGTAGTTCGGGACAGGGTTCGGCCCAGTACTTC | CASSSGQGSAQYF